This T cell receptor (beta chain) was sequenced in a study of cytomegalovirus exposure and HLA in healthy donors. The PCR used 60 Vbeta and 13 Jbeta primers. Original processing notes: In a later analysis, approximately 73 million unique TCR beta chains included roughly 11 million shared by two or more donors. Using immunoSEQ multiplex PCR, the repertoire was profiled, and TCRdb retains in-frame clones only, with some absent. From that table come the V and J calls and clone size; the DNA was used to work out D and trimming. The sample lists 140,000 to 150,000 clones, more than 75% occurring once. Trimming shortened V by 2 bases and J by 5 bases, and 16 bases separated the two germline ends. The CDR3 sequence is 17 residues long. Germline V gives CDR1 MNHEY, CDR2 SMNVEV (reference sequence). Study-level findings and limits: Some V segments, including TRBV6-2 and TRBV6-3, were excluded as indistinguishable.

About this clone itself: What it binds is not known.

The source is a woman aged 18-29 years in good health and CMV-seropositive. The source material was PBMCs. The chain joins TRBV27 to TRBJ1-6; D gene ambiguous. The CDR3 loop is CASSLAGAGGDNSPLHF. The CDR3 bases are TGTGCCAGCAGTTTAGCGGGAGCGGGCGGAGATAATTCACCCCTCCACTTT.